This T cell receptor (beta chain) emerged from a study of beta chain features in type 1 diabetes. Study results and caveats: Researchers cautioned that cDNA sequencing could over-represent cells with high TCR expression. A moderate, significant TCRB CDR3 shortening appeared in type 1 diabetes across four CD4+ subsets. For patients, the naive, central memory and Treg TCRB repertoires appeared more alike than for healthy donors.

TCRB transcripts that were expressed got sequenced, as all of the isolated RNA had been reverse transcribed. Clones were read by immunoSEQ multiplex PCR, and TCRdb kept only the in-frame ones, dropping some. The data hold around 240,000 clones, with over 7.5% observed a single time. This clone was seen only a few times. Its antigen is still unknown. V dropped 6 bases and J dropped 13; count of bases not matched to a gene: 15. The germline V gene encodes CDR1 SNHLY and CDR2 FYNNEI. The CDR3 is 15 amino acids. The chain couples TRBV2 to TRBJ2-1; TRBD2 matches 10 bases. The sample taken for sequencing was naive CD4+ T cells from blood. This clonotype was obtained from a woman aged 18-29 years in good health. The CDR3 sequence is CASSVRTSGFSFQFF. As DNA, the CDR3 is TGTGCCAGCAGCGTACGGACTAGCGGATTTTCATTTCAGTTCTTC.